This TCR beta chain was found in a study of identical twins. Findings of the study overall: Invariant T cells like MAIT and iNKT could partly confound the zero-insertion analyses. Beta out-of-frame sequences showed weaker excess twin sharing.

MiXCR, run by TCRdb on the 5' RACE reads, gives a single entry per CDR3 protein. Of fewer than 900,000 distinct CDR3 sequences in the sample, around 20% were seen once. The length of the CDR3 is 15 residues. Trimming stripped 4 bases from V and 7 bases from J, with 18 bases between. Germline values: CDR1 SGDLS, CDR2 YYNGEE. Of note for this clonotype: The antigen remains undetermined.

The sample was also linked to a second study, of T cells expressing NK-cell markers.

The chain links TRBV9 to TRBJ2-1; either TRBD1 or TRBD2 may fit D (6 bases each). The sample was PBMCs. This TCR was sampled from a woman aged 18-29 years in good health. In DNA, the CDR3 is TGTGCCAGCAGCAAAGGGGGGACCTTCCCGAATGAGCAGTTCTTC. Its translation: CASSKGGTFPNEQFF.